This record looks at one T cell receptor beta chain sequence and its context. The antigen remains undetermined. Sequencing of the DNA from cultured CD4+ T cells was carried out with the Oncomine TCR Beta short-read assay. The source of extracted genomic DNA was cultured CD4+ T cells. MiXCR, applied by TCRdb to the PCR reads, yields one record per CDR3 protein. There are under 20,000 distinct CDR3 sequences in the sample; under 60% occur only once, and over 2.5% lies in the top ten. The sample is drawn from a study of vaccination and CD4 T cells after COVID-19. Overall study: The study enrolled six male and four female convalescents, two of whom were Hispanic. Culture controls were given either a CEFX pool, an HIV-1 Nef pool, or no peptide. The study's findings and limits: Post-infection sampling omitted early timepoints and covered relatively few convalescent patients.

Treatment denoted: approximately nine-day PBMC culture with coronavirus spike peptide pools or control peptides (ViraFEST assay). V was clipped by 6 bases and J by 4 bases; unmatched bases: 9. Germline V lookup: CDR1 LNHDA, CDR2 SQIVND (reference sequence). This CDR3 comprises 15 residues. The receptor was isolated from a human donor who had recovered from COVID-19. Sample: CD4+ T cells from blood, cultured in vitro, taken after SARS-CoV-2 vaccination. The genes are TRBV19 and TRBJ1-5; TRBD1 matches at 7 bases. DNA of the CDR3: TGTGCCAGTAGCCCGCCGGGACAGCCGAATCAGCCCCAGCATTTT. Translated, it gives CASSPPGQPNQPQHF.